One sample yielded the 28 T cell receptor beta chains listed below, sequenced in a study of T cell repertoires in cytomegalovirus infection. TCRdb itself ran the reads through MiXCR, one entry per CDR3 protein. The sample holds 150,000 or so distinct CDR3 sequences, about 6% seen once. The specimen was PBMCs. The source of these receptors is a human donor in good health (CMV status not recorded). Some clones in this sample may be carry-over from other donors' samples.

The chain recombines TRBV20-1 with TRBJ2-5, with D possibly being TRBD1 or TRBD2 (5 bases each). The CDR3 runs to 15 residues. The germline V gene has CDR1 DFQATT and CDR2 SNEGSKA (reference sequence). V lost 5 bases to trimming and J lost 0 bases, with 16 bases between them. The CDR3, as DNA: TGCAGTGCTCGACCCGGGACGGAGTACCAAGAGACCCAGTACTTC. Its translation: CSARPGTEYQETQYF.

This clonotype was counted many times. The chain joins TRBV20-1 to TRBJ2-3, with 9 bases lining up with TRBD2. This CDR3 is 16 amino acids long. The trim removed 3 bases at V and 4 bases at J, leaving 11 bases unmatched. Germline V gene lookup returns CDR1 DFQATT and CDR2 SNEGSKA (reference sequence). CDR3 sequence: CSASGASGARADTQYF. The CDR3 bases are TGCAGTGCTAGCGGGGCTAGCGGGGCCCGGGCAGATACGCAGTATTTT.

A few counts support this clonotype. V gene TRBV20-1 combines with J gene TRBJ2-7; D perhaps matches TRBD2 (7 bases). CDR1 and CDR2 (germline): DFQATT, SNEGSKA (reference sequence). The CDR3 extends over 15 amino acids. Trimming stripped 4 bases from V and 3 bases from J, with 19 bases between. CDR3 residues: CSATVRAGAFYEQYF. CDR3 coding DNA: TGCAGTGCTACCGTCCGGGCGGGGGCCTTCTACGAGCAGTACTTC.

This clonotype was found many times. The chain couples TRBV7-9 to TRBJ1-2, with D possibly TRBD1 on 5 matching bases. The CDR3 spans 14 residues. V lost 1 base and J 1 base, leaving 7 bases between the germline ends. Germline CDR1 and CDR2: SEHNR and FQNEAQ (reference sequence). CDR3 in DNA: TGTGCCAGCAGCTTAGACCAGGGTAACTATGGCTACACCTTC. Translation: CASSLDQGNYGYTF.

Notes on this clonotype: A single base separates this from a much larger clone, so it may be a read error. V gene TRBV4-1 combines with J gene TRBJ2-5, with 8 bases that match TRBD1. With 7 bases clipped from V and 2 bases from J, the junction kept 12 bases outside the gene matches. The CDR3 is 16 residues long. Germline CDR1 is MGHRA and CDR2 is YSYEKL. The CDR3 loop reads CASITGTGSLQETQYF. The CDR3 bases are TGCGCCAGCATCACGGGGACAGGCAGTTTACAAGAGACCCAGTACTTC.

Many counts were recorded for this clonotype. The chain couples TRBV7-2 to TRBJ2-1; D remains ambiguous. The germline V gene has CDR1 SGHTA and CDR2 FQGNSA. V dropped 3 bases and J dropped 8 bases, with 20 bases sitting between them. The CDR3 length is 16 residues. The CDR3 DNA sequence: TGTGCCAGCAGCTTCCCTCTGGGTTCCTCAGGAGATGAGCAGTTCTTC. Protein: CASSFPLGSSGDEQFF. Full variable domain (missing parts from reference TRBV7-2 and TRBJ2-1): GAGVSQSPSNKVTEKGKDVELRCDPISGHTALYWYRQSLGQGLEFLIYFQGNSAPDKSGLPSDRFSAERTGGSVSTLTIQRTQQEDSAVYLCASSFPLGSSGDEQFFGPGTRLTVL.

This clonotype was recorded many times. The genes are TRBV7-2 and TRBJ2-2; no clear D. Per the germline V gene, CDR1 is SGHTA and CDR2 is FQGNSA. V lost 5 bases and J 1 base, leaving 8 bases between the germline ends. The CDR3 sequence is 14 residues long. For the CDR3, the DNA is TGTGCCAGCAGCCAGAGCTTGAACACCGGGGAGCTGTTTTTT. It is translated as CASSQSLNTGELFF.

The rearrangement links TRBV5-8 to TRBJ1-2; 10 bases align to TRBD1. V lost 3 bases and J lost 4; bases outside the gene matches: 15. This CDR3 region has 18 residues. The germline CDR1 and CDR2 sequences are SGHTS and YDEGEE. DNA of the CDR3: TGTGCCAGCAGCTGGGACAGGGGCAAGCCCCATTTTCTCTATGGCTACACCTTC. Residues: CASSWDRGKPHFLYGYTF.

This clonotype has a count of ten or more. The V gene is TRBV24-1, the J gene TRBJ2-1; D is perhaps TRBD1 or TRBD2 (6 bases each). The length of the CDR3 is 15 residues. Germline CDR1 reads KGHDR; CDR2 reads SFDVKD. V lost 5 bases and J lost 5, with 15 bases in between. The CDR3 reads CATSGSRGADNEQFF. CDR3 DNA: TGTGCCACCAGTGGATCGAGGGGGGCCGACAATGAGCAGTTCTTC.

Many counts were recorded for this clonotype. The genes are TRBV7-2 and TRBJ2-7, with TRBD2 matching 8 bases. This CDR3 region has 15 residues. Trimming removed 5 bases from V and 3 bases from J; junction bases left unmatched: 9. Germline values: CDR1 SGHTA, CDR2 FQGNSA. The CDR3 here is CASSLTSGSNYEQYF. CDR3 nucleotide sequence: TGTGCCAGCAGCCTAACTAGCGGATCAAACTACGAGCAGTACTTC.

In its sample, this clonotype was seen a few times. This rearrangement joins TRBV15 to TRBJ1-1; tentative D call: TRBD1 (6 bases). The CDR3 covers 15 residues. Trimming removed 2 bases from V and 5 bases from J, with 15 bases in between. The germline V gene encodes CDR1 LNHNV and CDR2 YYDKDF (reference sequence). As DNA, the CDR3 is TGTGCCACCAGCAGAAAGACAGGCCGGGGGACTGAAGCTTTCTTT. Translation gives CATSRKTGRGTEAFF.

This clonotype was recorded many times. The chain is built from TRBV7-2 and TRBJ2-2; 7 nucleotides match TRBD2. The CDR3 extends over 16 amino acids. From germline, CDR1 is SGHTA and CDR2 FQGNSA. Trimming took 1 base from V and 2 from J; bases not matched to a gene: 4. In DNA, the CDR3 is TGTGCCAGCAGCTTAGGACTAGCAATTAACACCGGGGAGCTGTTTTTT. Translation gives CASSLGLAINTGELFF. Supplemented by reference TRBV7-2 and TRBJ2-2, the full variable domain reads GAGVSQSPSNKVTEKGKDVELRCDPISGHTALYWYRQSLGQGLEFLIYFQGNSAPDKSGLPSDRFSAERTGGSVSTLTIQRTQQEDSAVYLCASSLGLAINTGELFFGEGSRLTVL.

This clonotype was observed at least ten times. The chain joins TRBV12-3 or TRBV12-4 to TRBJ1-6, with 7 bases lining up with TRBD1. The CDR3 totals 13 residues. With 8 bases clipped from V and 7 bases from J, the junction kept 5 bases outside the gene matches. The CDR3 reads CASLQGWNSPLHF. As DNA, the CDR3 is TGTGCCAGCCTACAGGGGTGGAATTCACCCCTCCACTTT.

This clonotype appeared many times. V gene TRBV4-1 combines with J gene TRBJ2-2; D possibly matches TRBD1 or TRBD2 (5 bases each). V was trimmed by 2 bases and J by 4 bases, leaving 14 bases between them. Germline CDR1 MGHRA, CDR2 YSYEKL. The CDR3 runs 16 residues. The CDR3 coding sequence is TGCGCCAGCAGCCAAAAGGCGGAGAGGGGCACCGGGGAGCTGTTTTTT. It codes for CASSQKAERGTGELFF.

This clonotype has ten or more counts. The V and J genes are TRBV7-2 and TRBJ1-2; TRBD1 agrees at 7 bases. Germline CDR1 SGHTA, CDR2 FQGNSA. The CDR3 totals 14 residues. V lost 5 bases, J lost 2 bases, and 5 bases stayed unmatched. The CDR3 here is CASSPMGQNYGYTF. CDR3 nucleotide sequence: TGTGCCAGCAGCCCAATGGGACAGAACTATGGCTACACCTTC.

This clonotype occurred many times. The chain employs TRBV7-6 and TRBJ1-2, with TRBD1 as a possible D gene (6 bases). The ends were cut back, 1 base at V and 8 bases at J, with 14 bases in the middle. Germline CDR1 SGHVS, CDR2 FNYEAQ. The CDR3 length is 14 residues. The CDR3 region has the DNA TGTGCCAGCAGCTTAGAACAGGGAGGTGGCGGCTACACCTTC. Translation gives CASSLEQGGGGYTF.

This clonotype was seen at least ten times. The CDR3 DNA sequence: TGTGCCAGCACCTTCGGGACAGGGGGCTACACCGGGGAGCTGTTTTTT. Encoded protein: CASTFGTGGYTGELFF. J is TRBJ2-2 and V is TRBV6-2 or TRBV6-3; TRBD1 matches 12 bases. Trimming cost V 7 bases and J 3 bases; bases outside gene matches: 6. CDR1 is MNHEY and CDR2 is SVGEGT in the germline V gene. This CDR3 has 16 amino acids.

This clonotype was seen repeatedly, ten times or more. The genes are TRBV7-9 and TRBJ2-5, with 7 bases matching TRBD1. This CDR3 spans 15 amino acids. The germline CDR1 and CDR2 sequences are SEHNR and FQNEAQ (reference sequence). V was clipped by 4 bases and J by 6 bases; unmatched bases: 11. This chain's CDR3 is CASSSGTDEGKTQYF. DNA of the CDR3: TGTGCCAGCAGCTCCGGGACAGACGAAGGGAAGACCCAGTACTTC.

This clonotype was observed a handful of times. The rearrangement joins TRBV6-6 to TRBJ2-1; TRBD1 aligns across 7 bases. The CDR3 length is 15 residues. The ends lost 5 bases at V and 6 bases at J; junction bases unmatched: 10. Germline CDR1 is MNHNY and CDR2 is SVGAGI (reference sequence). The CDR3 is CASSTLGTVGNEQFF. CDR3 nucleotide sequence: TGTGCCAGCAGTACCCTAGGGACAGTTGGCAATGAGCAGTTCTTC.

The chain links TRBV5-6 to TRBJ2-1; D ambiguous. V lost 2 bases, J lost 0 bases, and 12 bases lay in between. Germline CDR1 SGHDT, CDR2 YYEEEE. This CDR3 is built from 16 residues. CDR3 region: CASSFSPRSSYNEQFF. DNA for the CDR3: TGTGCCAGCAGCTTTTCTCCGAGGAGCTCCTACAATGAGCAGTTCTTC.

This clonotype was recorded many times. This chain joins TRBV12-3 or TRBV12-4 and TRBJ1-5; D ambiguous. The CDR3 loop spans 14 amino acids. Trimming pared 5 bases from V and 1 base from J, leaving 9 bases between. The CDR3 protein is CASSASGSNQPQHF. The CDR3 DNA reads as TGTGCCAGCAGTGCTTCCGGGAGCAATCAGCCCCAGCATTTT.

This clonotype has ten or more counts. The chain couples TRBV2 to TRBJ2-7, with D perhaps matching TRBD1 (6 bases). Trimming stripped 9 bases from V and 3 bases from J, with 12 bases between. The germline CDR1 and CDR2 sequences are SNHLY and FYNNEI. The CDR3 runs 12 residues. The CDR3, as DNA: TGTGCCAGTGGCCGGGACAACTACGAGCAGTACTTC. It translates to CASGRDNYEQYF.

In this sample, this clonotype turned up many times. This chain joins TRBV19 and TRBJ1-5; D unresolved. The length of the CDR3 is 14 residues. Germline values: CDR1 LNHDA, CDR2 SQIVND (reference sequence). Trimming took off 2 bases at V and 6 bases at J, with 11 bases between the two ends. The CDR3 is CASSISVGPQPQHF. For the CDR3, the DNA is TGTGCCAGTAGTATATCAGTCGGGCCTCAGCCCCAGCATTTT.

This clonotype was detected ten times or more. CDR3 residues: CASSLGQGTSPLHF. For the CDR3, the DNA is TGTGCCAGCAGCTTAGGGCAGGGGACTTCACCCCTCCACTTT. This sequence joins TRBV7-2 and TRBJ1-6; D possibly corresponds to TRBD1 (6 bases). This CDR3 comprises 14 residues. V lost 1 base to trimming and J lost 9 bases, with 10 bases between them. The V gene's germline CDR1 is SGHTA and CDR2 FQGNSA.

In this sample, this clonotype turned up a few times. This chain uses TRBV7-2 with TRBJ2-7; TRBD2 matches at 9 bases. Looked up from germline, CDR1 is SGHTA and CDR2 is FQGNSA. The ends lost 6 bases at V and 4 bases at J; junction bases unmatched: 13. The CDR3 is 16 residues long. CDR3 DNA: TGTGCCAGCAGGCCTGTTTTAGCGGGGGCCGCATACGAGCAGTACTTC. Amino acids: CASRPVLAGAAYEQYF.

V gene TRBV7-3 combines with J gene TRBJ2-5; TRBD1 is a possible D gene (6 bases). Germline V gene lookup returns CDR1 SGHTA and CDR2 FQGTGA. Trimming cost V 1 base and J 3 bases, with 9 bases left between them. The CDR3 loop spans 14 amino acids. The CDR3 DNA follows: TGTGCCAGCAGCTTAATTTGGACAGAAGAGACCCAGTACTTC. Protein product: CASSLIWTEETQYF.

This chain links TRBV5-1 with TRBJ2-5; D unclear. The CDR3 loop spans 12 amino acids. Germline V gene lookup returns CDR1 SGHRS and CDR2 YFSETQ. V shed 2 bases and J shed 2 bases, with 4 bases lying between them. The CDR3 here is CASSFRQETQYF. Here the CDR3 DNA reads TGCGCCAGCAGCTTCCGGCAAGAGACCCAGTACTTC.

This chain joins TRBV3-1 and TRBJ1-1, with 7 bases aligning to TRBD1. The CDR3 covers 15 residues. The germline CDR1 and CDR2 sequences are LGHDT and YNNKEL (reference sequence). The V and J ends lost 4 bases and 4 bases, in that order; junction bases with no gene match: 9. CDR3: CASSLRQGTGTEAFF. CDR3 DNA: TGTGCCAGCAGCCTAAGACAGGGCACAGGCACTGAAGCTTTCTTT. Looking up the rest from reference TRBV3-1 and TRBJ1-1 gives the full variable domain: DTAVSQTPKYLVTQMGNDKSIKCEQNLGHDTMYWYKQDSKKFLKIMFSYNNKELIINETVPNRFSPKSPDKAHLNLHINSLELGDSAVYFCASSLRQGTGTEAFFGQGTRLTVV.